This T cell receptor beta chain was captured in a study of cytomegalovirus exposure and HLA in healthy donors. Looking at the study overall: Earlier work reported 100 million or so unique TCR beta sequences from 150 million to 200 million T cells.

A multiplex PCR was run with 60 Vbeta primers and 13 Jbeta primers. TCRdb's table, derived via immunoSEQ multiplex PCR, lists solely in-frame clones and lacks some. The sample contains approximately 120,000 clones, 70% to 80% of which appear only once. The germline CDR1 and CDR2 sequences are GTSNPN and SVGIG (reference sequence). The CDR3 runs 13 residues. Trimming took 0 bases from V and 5 from J; bases not matched to a gene: 3. Specimen: PBMCs. The J gene is TRBJ1-2, the V gene TRBV30, with 7 bases lining up with TRBD1. This sequence was found in a female donor in good health and CMV-seronegative. The CDR3 reads CAWSVGGSYGYTF. DNA for the CDR3: TGTGCCTGGAGTGTAGGGGGCTCATATGGCTACACCTTC.